The source of this T cell receptor (beta chain) is a study of identical twins. TCRdb used MiXCR to reprocess the 5' RACE reads, holding one entry per CDR3 protein. The sample carries 540,000 or so distinct CDR3 sequences, 20% to 25% recorded once. V lost 1 base and J lost 4, with 10 bases in between. Germline CDR1 is SQVTM and CDR2 is ANQGSEA. The CDR3 loop spans 13 amino acids. With no exceptions, donors were healthy Caucasians. These records were also assigned to another study, of yellow fever vaccine responses in identical twins.

The rearrangement uses TRBV29-1 and TRBJ2-5; tentatively, D is TRBD1 (6 bases). The receptor comes from a woman in her late teens or twenties in good health. The sample consisted of CD4+ T cells sorted from blood. This chain's CDR3 is CSVEGGRGETQYF. In DNA form, the CDR3 reads TGCAGCGTTGAAGGAGGCAGGGGAGAGACCCAGTACTTC.